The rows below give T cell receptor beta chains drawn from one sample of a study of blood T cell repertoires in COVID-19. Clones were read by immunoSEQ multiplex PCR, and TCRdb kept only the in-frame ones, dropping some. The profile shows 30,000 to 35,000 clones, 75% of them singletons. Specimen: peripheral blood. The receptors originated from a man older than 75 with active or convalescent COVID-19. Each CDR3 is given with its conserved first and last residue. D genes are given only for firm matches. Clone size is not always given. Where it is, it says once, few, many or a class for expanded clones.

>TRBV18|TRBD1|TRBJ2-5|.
TGTGCCAGCTCACAGGGGACAGGACAAGAGACCCAGTACTTC
CASSQGTGQETQYF
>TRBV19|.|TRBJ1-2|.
TGTGCCAGTAAAGCCGGACTAAACTATGGCTACACCTTC
CASKAGLNYGYTF
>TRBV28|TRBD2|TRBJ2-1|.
TGTGCCAGTGACTTAGCGGGAGGGCTCGGCAATGAGCAGTTCTTC
CASDLAGGLGNEQFF
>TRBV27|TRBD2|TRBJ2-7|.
TGTGCCAGCAGTTTATACCCCGGGACTAGCGGGAGGGCCCTCCACGAGCAGTACTTC
CASSLYPGTSGRALHEQYF
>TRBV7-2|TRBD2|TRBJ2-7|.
TGTGCCAGCAGCCCTCGGACTAGCGGGGAGGGCGAGCAGTACTTC
CASSPRTSGEGEQYF
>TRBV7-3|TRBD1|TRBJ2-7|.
TGTGCCAGCAGCCCGAATTTGGGTCCTACCGGGACAGGGATACGGGAGCAGTACTTC
CASSPNLGPTGTGIREQYF
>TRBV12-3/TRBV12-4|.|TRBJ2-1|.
TGTGCCAGCAGCCGAATACGAGAGGGTGAGCAGTTCTTC
CASSRIREGEQFF
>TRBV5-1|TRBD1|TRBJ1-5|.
TGCGCCAGCAGCCCCGGGACAGCCAAAAATCAGCCCCAGCATTTT
CASSPGTAKNQPQHF
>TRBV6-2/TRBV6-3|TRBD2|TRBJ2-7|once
TGTGCCAGCAGCCGGGGACTAGCCCCCGAGCAGTACTTC
CASSRGLAPEQYF
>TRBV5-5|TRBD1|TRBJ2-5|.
TGTGCCAGCAGGGAGGGGACAGGGAGAGAGACCCAGTACTTC
CASREGTGRETQYF
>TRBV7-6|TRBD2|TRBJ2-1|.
TGTGCCAGCAGCTTGCGGGAGGACCCCATATACAATGAGCAGTTCTTC
CASSLREDPIYNEQFF
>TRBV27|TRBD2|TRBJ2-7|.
TGTGCCAGCAGCCCGGGACTAGGTTCGGGGGAGCAGTACTTC
CASSPGLGSGEQYF
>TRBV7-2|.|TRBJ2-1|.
TGTGCCAGCAGCTCCAAGCGGGAGCAGTTCTTC
CASSSKREQFF
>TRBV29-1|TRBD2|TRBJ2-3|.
TGCAGCGTCCCTAGCGGGCTGATCACAGATACGCAGTATTTT
CSVPSGLITDTQYF
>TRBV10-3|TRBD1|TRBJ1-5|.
TGTGCCATCAGCTGGGACAGGTCCAATCAGCCCCAGCATTTT
CAISWDRSNQPQHF
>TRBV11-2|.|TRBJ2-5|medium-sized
TGTGCCAGCAGCTTAGTTCGGGGATTGCTAGAGACCCAGTACTTC
CASSLVRGLLETQYF
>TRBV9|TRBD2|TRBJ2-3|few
TGTGCCAGCAGCGGAAGCGGGAGGACAGATACGCAGTATTTT
CASSGSGRTDTQYF
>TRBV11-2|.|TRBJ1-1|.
TGTGCCAGCAGTTCACAGGGAAGAAACACTGAAGCTTTCTTT
CASSSQGRNTEAFF
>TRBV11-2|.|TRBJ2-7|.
TGTGCCAGCAGCTCAGCCGGGATCACCCTCTTC
CASSSAGITLF
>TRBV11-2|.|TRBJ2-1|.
TGTGCCAGCAGCTTAGTGCAGGGTCGCAATGAGCAGTTCTTC
CASSLVQGRNEQFF
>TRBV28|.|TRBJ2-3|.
TGTGCCAGCAGTTTTATATTACCAACAGATAGTACGCAGTATTTT
CASSFILPTDSTQYF
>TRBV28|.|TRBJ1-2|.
TGTGCCAGCAGTTTATCGCAGGGGACCTATGGCTACACCTTC
CASSLSQGTYGYTF
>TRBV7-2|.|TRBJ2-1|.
TGTGCCAGCAGCTTCGTTTTCGGTCCCGCCTACAATGAGCAGTTCTTC
CASSFVFGPAYNEQFF
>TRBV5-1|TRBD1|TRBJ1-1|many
TGCGCCAGCAGCTTGGGATGGACAGGGGGCTATAACACTGAAGCTTTCTTT
CASSLGWTGGYNTEAFF
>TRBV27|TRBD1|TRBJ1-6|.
TGTGCCAGCAGACGAGACAGGGGAGAGTCACCCCTCCACTTT
CASRRDRGESPLHF
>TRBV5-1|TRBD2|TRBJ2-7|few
TGCGCCAGCAGCTTGGATCTAGCGGGACCCTACGAGCAGTACTTC
CASSLDLAGPYEQYF
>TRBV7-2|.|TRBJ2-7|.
TGTGCCAGCAGCCCTCACTCGGGCGGGATGATGTGGTACGAGCAGTACTTC
CASSPHSGGMMWYEQYF
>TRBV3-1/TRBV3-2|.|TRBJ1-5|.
TGTGCCAGCAGCCAAGGAGATCAGCCCCAGCATTTT
CASSQGDQPQHF
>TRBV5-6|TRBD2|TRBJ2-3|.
TGTGCCAGCAGCCGACTAGCGGGAGATATCACAGATACGCAGTATTTT
CASSRLAGDITDTQYF